This T cell receptor beta chain appears in the sequencing data of a study of blood T cell repertoires in COVID-19. The CDR3 runs 15 residues. Losses at the gene ends were 2 bases for V and 4 bases for J; bases not matched to a gene: 4. Germline CDR1 MDHEN, CDR2 SYDVKM. Using immunoSEQ multiplex PCR, the repertoire was profiled, and TCRdb retains in-frame clones only, with some absent. The table lists about 130,000 clones, roughly 86% of them singletons. The sequenced sample consisted of peripheral blood. The genes are TRBV28 and TRBJ2-3; 9 nucleotides line up with TRBD2. The receptor was isolated from a woman in her 70s with COVID-19, enrolled during active disease. The CDR3 spells CASSLRRGGSDTQYF. The CDR3 region has the DNA TGTGCCAGCAGTTTACGGCGGGGGGGCTCAGATACGCAGTATTTT.